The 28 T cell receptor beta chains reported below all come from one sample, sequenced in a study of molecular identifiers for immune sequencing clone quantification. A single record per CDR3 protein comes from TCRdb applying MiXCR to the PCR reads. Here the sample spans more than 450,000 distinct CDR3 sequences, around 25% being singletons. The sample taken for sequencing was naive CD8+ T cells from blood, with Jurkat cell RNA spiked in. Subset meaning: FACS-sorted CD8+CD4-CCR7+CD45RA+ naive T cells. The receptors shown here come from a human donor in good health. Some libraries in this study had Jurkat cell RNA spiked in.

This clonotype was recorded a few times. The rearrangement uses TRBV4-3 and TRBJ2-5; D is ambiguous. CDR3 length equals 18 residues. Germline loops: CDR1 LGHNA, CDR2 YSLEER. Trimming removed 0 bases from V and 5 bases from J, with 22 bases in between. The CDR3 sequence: CASSQDSPWVWSAETQYF. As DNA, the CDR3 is TGCGCCAGCAGCCAAGACTCCCCATGGGTCTGGTCGGCGGAGACCCAGTACTTC.

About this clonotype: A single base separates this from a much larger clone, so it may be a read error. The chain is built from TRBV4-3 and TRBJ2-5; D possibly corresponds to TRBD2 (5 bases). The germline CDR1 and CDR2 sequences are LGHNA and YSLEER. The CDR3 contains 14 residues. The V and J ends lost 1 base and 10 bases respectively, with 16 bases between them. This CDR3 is CASSQAVAPRDQYF. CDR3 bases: TGCGCCAGCAGCCAAGCTGTCGCCCCCCGGGACCAGTACTTC.

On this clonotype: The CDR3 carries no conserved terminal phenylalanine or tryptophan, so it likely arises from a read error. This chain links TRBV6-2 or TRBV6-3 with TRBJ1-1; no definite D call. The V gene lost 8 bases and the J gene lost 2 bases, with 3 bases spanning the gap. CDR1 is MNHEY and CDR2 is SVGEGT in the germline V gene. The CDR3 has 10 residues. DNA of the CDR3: TGTGCCAGCTCAAACACTGAAGCTTTCATT. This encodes CASSNTEAFI.

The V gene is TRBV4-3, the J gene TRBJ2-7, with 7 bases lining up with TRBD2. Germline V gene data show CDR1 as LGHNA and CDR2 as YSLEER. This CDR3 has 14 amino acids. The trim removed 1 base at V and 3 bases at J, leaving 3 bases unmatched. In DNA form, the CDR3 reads TGCGCCAGCAGCCAAGGAGCGGGACGCTACGAGCAGTACTTC. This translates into CASSQGAGRYEQYF.

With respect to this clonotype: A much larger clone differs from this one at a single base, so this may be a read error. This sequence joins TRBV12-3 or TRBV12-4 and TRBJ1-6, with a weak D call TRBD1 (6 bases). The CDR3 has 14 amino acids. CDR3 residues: CAGSLGGYNSPLHF. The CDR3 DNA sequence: TGTGCCGGCAGTTTAGGGGGCTATAATTCACCCCTCCACTTT.

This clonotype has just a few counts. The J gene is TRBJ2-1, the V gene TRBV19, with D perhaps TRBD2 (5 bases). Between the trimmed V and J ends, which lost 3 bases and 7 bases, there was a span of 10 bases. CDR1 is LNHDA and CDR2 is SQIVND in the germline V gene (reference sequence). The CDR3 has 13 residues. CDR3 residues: CASSMDSWNEQFF. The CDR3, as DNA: TGTGCCAGTAGTATGGACTCCTGGAATGAGCAGTTCTTC.

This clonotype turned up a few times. CDR3 nucleotides: TGTGCCAGCAGCCGGGACAGGAGCGCTTTTGGAAACACCATATATTTT. Protein sequence: CASSRDRSAFGNTIYF. V is TRBV28 and J is TRBJ1-3; 8 bases line up with TRBD1. The CDR3 extends over 16 amino acids. Germline trimming cut 6 bases from V and 3 bases from J; bases unmatched to any gene: 10. Germline V gene sequence: CDR1 MDHEN, CDR2 SYDVKM.

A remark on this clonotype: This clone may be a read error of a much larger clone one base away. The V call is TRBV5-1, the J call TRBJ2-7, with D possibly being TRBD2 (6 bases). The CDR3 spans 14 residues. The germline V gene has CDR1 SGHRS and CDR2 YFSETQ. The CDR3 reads CACSFLWGDYEQYF. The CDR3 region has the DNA TGCGCCTGCAGCTTTTTATGGGGGGACTACGAGCAGTACTTC.

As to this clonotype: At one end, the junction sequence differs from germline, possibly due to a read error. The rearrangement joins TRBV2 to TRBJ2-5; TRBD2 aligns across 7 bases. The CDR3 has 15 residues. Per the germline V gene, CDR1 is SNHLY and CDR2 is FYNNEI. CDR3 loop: CVSSPIRGVQETQYF. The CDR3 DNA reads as TGTGTCAGCAGTCCGATACGGGGGGTCCAAGAGACCCAGTACTTC.

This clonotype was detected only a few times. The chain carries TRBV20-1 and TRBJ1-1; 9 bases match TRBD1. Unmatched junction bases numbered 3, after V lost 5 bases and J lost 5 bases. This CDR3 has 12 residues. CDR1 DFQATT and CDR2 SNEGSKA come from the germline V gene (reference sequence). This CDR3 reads CSAGQGKTEAFF. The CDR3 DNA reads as TGCAGTGCTGGACAGGGGAAGACTGAAGCTTTCTTT.

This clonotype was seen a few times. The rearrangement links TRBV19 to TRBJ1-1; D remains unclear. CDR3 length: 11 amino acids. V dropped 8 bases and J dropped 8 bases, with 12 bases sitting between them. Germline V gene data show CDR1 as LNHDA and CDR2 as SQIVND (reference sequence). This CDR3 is CASGPLPEAFF. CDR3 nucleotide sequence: TGTGCCAGTGGACCCCTCCCGGAAGCTTTCTTT.

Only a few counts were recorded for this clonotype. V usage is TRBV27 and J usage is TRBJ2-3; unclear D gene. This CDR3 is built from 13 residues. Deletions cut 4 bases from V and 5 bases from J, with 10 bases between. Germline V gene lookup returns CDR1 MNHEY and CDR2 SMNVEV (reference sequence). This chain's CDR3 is CASSWNNGDTQYF. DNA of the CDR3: TGTGCCAGCAGTTGGAACAACGGAGATACGCAGTATTTT.

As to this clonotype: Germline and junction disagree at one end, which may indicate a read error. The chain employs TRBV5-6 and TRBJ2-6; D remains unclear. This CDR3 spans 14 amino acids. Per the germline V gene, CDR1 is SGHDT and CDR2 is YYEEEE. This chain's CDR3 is CASSPSSEANVLTF. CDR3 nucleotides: TGTGCCAGCAGCCCGAGCTCTGAGGCCAACGTCCTGACTTTC.

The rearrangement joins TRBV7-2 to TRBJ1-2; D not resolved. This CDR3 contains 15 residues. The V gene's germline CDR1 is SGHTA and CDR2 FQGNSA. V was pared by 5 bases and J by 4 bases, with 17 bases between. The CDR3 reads CASSPHPASAYGYTF. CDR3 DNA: TGTGCCAGCAGCCCACACCCGGCTTCCGCCTATGGCTACACCTTC.

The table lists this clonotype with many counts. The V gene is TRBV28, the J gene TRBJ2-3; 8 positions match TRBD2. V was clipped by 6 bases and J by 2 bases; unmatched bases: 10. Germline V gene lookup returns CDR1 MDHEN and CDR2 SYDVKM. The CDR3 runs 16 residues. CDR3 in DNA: TGTGCCAGCAGCCTACTAGCGGAGGACCTCACAGATACGCAGTATTTT. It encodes CASSLLAEDLTDTQYF.

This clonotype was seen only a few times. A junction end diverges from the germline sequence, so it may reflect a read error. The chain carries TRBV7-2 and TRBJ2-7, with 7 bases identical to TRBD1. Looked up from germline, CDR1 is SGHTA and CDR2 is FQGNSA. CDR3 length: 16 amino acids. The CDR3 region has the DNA TGTGCCAGCAGCAAACTACAGGGGCCTAAGCCTTACGAGCGGTACTTC. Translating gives CASSKLQGPKPYERYF.

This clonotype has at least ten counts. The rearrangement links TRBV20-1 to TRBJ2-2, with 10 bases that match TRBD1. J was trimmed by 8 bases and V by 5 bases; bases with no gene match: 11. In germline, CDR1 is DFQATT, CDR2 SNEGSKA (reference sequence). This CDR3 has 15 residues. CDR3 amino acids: CSAPSGTGVGGELFF. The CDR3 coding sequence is TGCAGTGCTCCATCCGGGACAGGGGTTGGAGGGGAGCTGTTTTTT.

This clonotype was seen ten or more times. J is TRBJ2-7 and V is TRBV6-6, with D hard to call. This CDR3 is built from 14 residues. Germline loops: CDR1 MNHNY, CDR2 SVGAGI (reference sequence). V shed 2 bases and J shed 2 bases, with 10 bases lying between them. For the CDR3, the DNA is TGTGCCAGCAGTTACATAGGGTTCACCTACGAGCAGTACTTC. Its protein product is CASSYIGFTYEQYF.

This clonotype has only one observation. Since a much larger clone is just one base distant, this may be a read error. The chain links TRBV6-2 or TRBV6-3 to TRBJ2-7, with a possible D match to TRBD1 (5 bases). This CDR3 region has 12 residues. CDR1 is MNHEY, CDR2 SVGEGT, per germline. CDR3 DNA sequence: TGTGCCTGCAGCTGGGGCGGTCTGGAGCAGTACTTC. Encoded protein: CACSWGGLEQYF.

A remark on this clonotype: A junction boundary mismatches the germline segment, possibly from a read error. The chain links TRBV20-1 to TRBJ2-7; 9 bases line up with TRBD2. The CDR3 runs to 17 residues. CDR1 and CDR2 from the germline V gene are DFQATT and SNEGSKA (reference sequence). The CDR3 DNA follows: TGCCGTGCTCGAGCCTCCCCTGTAGCGGGAGTTTCCCACGCGCAGTACTTC. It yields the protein CRARASPVAGVSHAQYF.

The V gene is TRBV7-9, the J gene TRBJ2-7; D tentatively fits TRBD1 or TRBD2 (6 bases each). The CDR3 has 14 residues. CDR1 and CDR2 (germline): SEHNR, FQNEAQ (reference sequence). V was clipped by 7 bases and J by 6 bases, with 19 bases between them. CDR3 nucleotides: TGTGCCAGCACCCTCGAAACGGGGGCTCTCGAGCAGTACTTC. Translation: CASTLETGALEQYF. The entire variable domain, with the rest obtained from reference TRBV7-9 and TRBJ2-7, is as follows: DTGVSQNPRHKITKRGQNVTFRCDPISEHNRLYWYRQTLGQGPEFLTYFQNEAQLEKSRLLSDRFSAERPKGSFSTLEIQRTEQGDSAMYLCASTLETGALEQYFGPGTRLTVT.

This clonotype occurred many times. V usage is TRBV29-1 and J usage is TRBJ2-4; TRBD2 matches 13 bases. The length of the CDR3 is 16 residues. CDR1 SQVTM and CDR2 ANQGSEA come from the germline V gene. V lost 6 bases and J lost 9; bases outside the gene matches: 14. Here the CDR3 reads CSVDEEPGTSGVIQYF. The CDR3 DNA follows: TGCAGCGTGGACGAAGAACCCGGGACTAGCGGGGTCATTCAGTACTTC.

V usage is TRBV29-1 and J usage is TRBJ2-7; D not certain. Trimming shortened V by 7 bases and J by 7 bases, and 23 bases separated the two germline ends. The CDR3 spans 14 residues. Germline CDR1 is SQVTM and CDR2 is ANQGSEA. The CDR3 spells CSATAEDGYGEQYF. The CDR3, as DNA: TGCAGCGCCACGGCCGAGGACGGGTACGGGGAGCAGTACTTC.

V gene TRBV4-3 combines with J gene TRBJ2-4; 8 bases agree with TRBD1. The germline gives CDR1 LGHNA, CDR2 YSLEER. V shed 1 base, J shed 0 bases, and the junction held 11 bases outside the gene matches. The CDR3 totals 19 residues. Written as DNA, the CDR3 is TGCGCCAGCAGCCAAGGTAGTAGAGGCGGACAGGGAGCCAAAAACATTCAGTACTTC. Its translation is CASSQGSRGGQGAKNIQYF.

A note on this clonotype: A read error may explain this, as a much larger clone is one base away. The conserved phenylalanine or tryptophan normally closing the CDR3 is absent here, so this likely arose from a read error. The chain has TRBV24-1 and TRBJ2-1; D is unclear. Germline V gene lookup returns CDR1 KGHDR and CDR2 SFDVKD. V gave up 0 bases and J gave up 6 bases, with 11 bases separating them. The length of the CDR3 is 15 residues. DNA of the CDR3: TGTGCCACCAGTGATTTGGCACAGCCCCCCAATGAGCAGTTCTCC. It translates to CATSDLAQPPNEQFS.

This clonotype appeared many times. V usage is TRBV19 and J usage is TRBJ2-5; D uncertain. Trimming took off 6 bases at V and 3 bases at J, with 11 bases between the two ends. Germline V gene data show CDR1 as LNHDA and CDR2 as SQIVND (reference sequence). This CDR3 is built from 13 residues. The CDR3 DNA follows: TGTGCCAGTAGCCATGGACCCGAAGAGACCCAGTACTTC. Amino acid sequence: CASSHGPEETQYF.

The chain's CDR3 is CASSLSGQGFGEQYF. The CDR3, as DNA: TGTGCCAGCAGTTTATCGGGACAGGGGTTTGGGGAGCAGTACTTC. This sequence joins TRBV12-3 or TRBV12-4 and TRBJ2-7; 10 positions agree with TRBD1. The CDR3 runs to 15 residues. The junction had 8 bases not matched to a gene; V was cut back by 2 bases and J by 7 bases.

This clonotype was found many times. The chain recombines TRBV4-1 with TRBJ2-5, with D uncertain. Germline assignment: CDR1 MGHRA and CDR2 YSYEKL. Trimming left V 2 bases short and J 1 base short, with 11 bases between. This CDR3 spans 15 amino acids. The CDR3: CASSQPQSVQETQYF. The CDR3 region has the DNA TGCGCCAGCAGCCAACCCCAGTCTGTCCAAGAGACCCAGTACTTC.